The sample holds many counts of the clone carrying this T cell receptor beta chain. The data originate from a study of neurological immune-mediated disorders. TCRdb itself ran the 5' RACE reads through MiXCR, one entry per CDR3 protein. The sample carries tens of thousands of distinct CDR3 sequences, 10% to 12% recorded once. The germline CDR1 and CDR2 sequences are ENHRY and SYGVKD. After removal of 3 bases from V and 5 bases from J, the junction contained 9 bases not matched to a gene. The CDR3 is 17 residues long. Volunteers attending a blood bank in Maryland, USA, served as healthy controls. The sequenced sample was PBMCs. The chain recombines TRBV10-3 with TRBJ1-4; 10 bases are shared with TRBD1. This receptor was identified in a man between 60 and 75 years old in good health. The CDR3 DNA follows: TGTGCCATCAGTGACGGACAGGGGGGACGGGGGAATGAAAAACTGTTTTTT. Its protein product is CAISDGQGGRGNEKLFF.